This T cell receptor (beta chain) was identified in a study of CXCR3-negative and CXCR3-positive naive CD8 T cells. As concerns this clonotype: As yet, its antigen is unknown.

The germline CDR1 and CDR2 sequences are SGHVS and FNYEAQ. There are 17 residues in the CDR3. The TRB libraries of cDNA were built by UMI-labeled 5' RACE. TCRdb re-called the 5' RACE reads; one entry per CDR3 protein, DNA not given. The sample has around 80,000 distinct CDR3 sequences. Broader study findings: More hydrophobic TRB CDR3s occurred in CXCR3-positive than in CXCR3-negative naive cells.

The source material was naive CXCR3+ CD8+ T cells from blood. Subset described: CD45RO-CCR7+CD27+CD95- naive CD8+ T cells expressing CXCR3 (TNR3+). The chain carries TRBV7-6 and TRBJ2-6; TCRdb picks TRBD2, but there is no DNA to check that call. This clonotype was obtained from a human donor in good health. Some clones in this sample may be carry-over from other donors' samples. CDR3 amino acids: CASSFGPAGGRANVLTF.